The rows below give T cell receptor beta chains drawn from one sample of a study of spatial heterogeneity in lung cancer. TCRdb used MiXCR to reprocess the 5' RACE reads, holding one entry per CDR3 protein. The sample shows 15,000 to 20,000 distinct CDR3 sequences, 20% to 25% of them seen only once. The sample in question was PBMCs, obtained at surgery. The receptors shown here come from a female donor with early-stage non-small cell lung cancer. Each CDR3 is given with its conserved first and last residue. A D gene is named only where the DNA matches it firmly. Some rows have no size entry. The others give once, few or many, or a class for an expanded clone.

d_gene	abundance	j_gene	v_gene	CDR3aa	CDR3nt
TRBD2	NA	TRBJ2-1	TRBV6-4	CASSPRGSGRAYNEQFF	TGTGCCAGCTCTCCCCGGGGGAGCGGGAGGGCCTACAATGAGCAGTTCTTC
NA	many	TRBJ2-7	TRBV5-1	CASSLPASYEQYF	TGCGCCAGCAGCTTGCCCGCGTCCTACGAGCAGTACTTC
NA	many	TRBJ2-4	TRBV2	CASRDRFLGIQYF	TGTGCCAGCAGAGACAGATTCCTCGGCATTCAGTACTTC
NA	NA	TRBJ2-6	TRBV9	CASSAGPLPISGANVLTF	TGTGCCAGCAGCGCCGGACCGTTACCAATCTCTGGGGCCAACGTCCTGACTTTC
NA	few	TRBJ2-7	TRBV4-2	CASSQGKGKWSYEQYF	TGTGCCAGCAGCCAAGGGAAGGGAAAGTGGTCCTACGAGCAGTACTTC
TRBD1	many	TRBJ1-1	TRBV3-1	CASSLTTGMNTEAFF	TGTGCCAGCAGCCTAACGACAGGGATGAACACTGAAGCTTTCTTT
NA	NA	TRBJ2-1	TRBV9	CASSDHNEQFF	TGTGCCAGCAGCGATCACAATGAGCAGTTCTTC
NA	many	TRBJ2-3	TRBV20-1	CSARQSGFSTDTQYF	TGCAGTGCTAGACAAAGCGGGTTCAGCACAGATACGCAGTATTTT
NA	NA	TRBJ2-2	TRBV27	CASSFWAGELFF	TGTGCCAGCAGTTTTTGGGCCGGGGAGCTGTTTTTT
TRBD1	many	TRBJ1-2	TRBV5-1	CASSSTGDYGYTF	TGCGCCAGCAGCAGCACAGGGGACTATGGCTACACCTTC
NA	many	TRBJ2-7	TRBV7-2	CASSLEQGYEQYF	TGTGCCAGCAGCTTGGAACAGGGCTACGAGCAGTACTTC
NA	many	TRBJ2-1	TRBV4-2	CASSQEAIIWGSSYNEQFF	TGTGCCAGCAGCCAAGAAGCTATCATTTGGGGATCTAGCTACAATGAGCAGTTCTTC
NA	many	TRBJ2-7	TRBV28	CASSLMQDRYEQYF	TGTGCCAGCAGTTTAATGCAGGACCGCTACGAGCAGTACTTC
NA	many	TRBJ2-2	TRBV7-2	CASSFLTNTGELFF	TGTGCCAGCAGCTTCCTAACGAACACCGGGGAGCTGTTTTTT
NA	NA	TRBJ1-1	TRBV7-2	CASSSQGFGNTEAFF	TGTGCCAGCAGCTCACAGGGTTTTGGGAACACTGAAGCTTTCTTT
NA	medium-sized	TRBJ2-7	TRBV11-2	CASSFGQYEQYF	TGTGCCAGCAGCTTTGGACAGTACGAGCAGTACTTC
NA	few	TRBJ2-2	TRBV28	CASIGQAGVDTGELFF	TGTGCCAGCATCGGCCAGGCAGGGGTGGACACCGGGGAGCTGTTTTTT
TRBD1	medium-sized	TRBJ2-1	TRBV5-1	CASSLTTGTVSNEQFF	TGCGCCAGCAGCTTGACCACCGGGACAGTAAGTAATGAGCAGTTCTTC
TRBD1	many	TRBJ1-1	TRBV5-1	CASSLNQGGTEAFF	TGCGCCAGCAGCTTGAACCAGGGGGGCACTGAAGCTTTCTTT
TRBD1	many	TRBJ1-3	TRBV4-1	CASSPAGTGTGNTIYF	TGCGCCAGCAGCCCGGCCGGGACAGGGACTGGAAACACCATATATTTT
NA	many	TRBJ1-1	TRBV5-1	CASSPRENTEAFF	TGCGCCAGCAGCCCCCGGGAGAACACTGAAGCTTTCTTT
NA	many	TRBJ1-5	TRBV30	CAWSVRLRQPQHF	TGTGCCTGGAGTGTTCGGTTACGGCAGCCCCAGCATTTT